This TCR beta chain was captured by sequencing in a study of cytomegalovirus exposure and HLA in healthy donors. Study results and limitations: Indistinguishable V segments, including TRBV6-2 and TRBV6-3, were excluded.

The germline V gene has CDR1 SGHAT and CDR2 FQNNGV. This CDR3 contains 14 residues. V lost 5 bases, J lost 6 bases, and 15 bases lay in between. Primers for the PCR totalled 60 Vbeta and 13 Jbeta. Produced via immunoSEQ multiplex PCR; TCRdb's table is partial and in-frame only. The table includes 160,000 or so clones, roughly 80% detected once. In the case of this clone: Its antigen is unknown.

This sequence was found in a young woman in good health and CMV-seropositive. This sequence joins TRBV11-2 and TRBJ2-3, with D unresolved. The source material was PBMCs. The CDR3 is CASSQTPTPDTQYF. For the CDR3, the DNA is TGTGCCAGCAGCCAAACCCCCACACCCGATACGCAGTATTTT.